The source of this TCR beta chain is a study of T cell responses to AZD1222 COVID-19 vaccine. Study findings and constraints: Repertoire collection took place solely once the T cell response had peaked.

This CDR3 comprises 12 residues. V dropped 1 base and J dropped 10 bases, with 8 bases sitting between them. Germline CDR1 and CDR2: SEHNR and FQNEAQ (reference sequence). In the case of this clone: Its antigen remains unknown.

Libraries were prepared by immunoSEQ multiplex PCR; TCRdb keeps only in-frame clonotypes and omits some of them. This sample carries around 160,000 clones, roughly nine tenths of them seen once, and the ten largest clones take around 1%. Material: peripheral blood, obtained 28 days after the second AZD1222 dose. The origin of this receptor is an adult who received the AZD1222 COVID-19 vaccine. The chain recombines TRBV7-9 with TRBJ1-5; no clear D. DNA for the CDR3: TGTGCCAGCAGCTTAGTCGGAGGACCCCAGCATTTT. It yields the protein CASSLVGGPQHF.